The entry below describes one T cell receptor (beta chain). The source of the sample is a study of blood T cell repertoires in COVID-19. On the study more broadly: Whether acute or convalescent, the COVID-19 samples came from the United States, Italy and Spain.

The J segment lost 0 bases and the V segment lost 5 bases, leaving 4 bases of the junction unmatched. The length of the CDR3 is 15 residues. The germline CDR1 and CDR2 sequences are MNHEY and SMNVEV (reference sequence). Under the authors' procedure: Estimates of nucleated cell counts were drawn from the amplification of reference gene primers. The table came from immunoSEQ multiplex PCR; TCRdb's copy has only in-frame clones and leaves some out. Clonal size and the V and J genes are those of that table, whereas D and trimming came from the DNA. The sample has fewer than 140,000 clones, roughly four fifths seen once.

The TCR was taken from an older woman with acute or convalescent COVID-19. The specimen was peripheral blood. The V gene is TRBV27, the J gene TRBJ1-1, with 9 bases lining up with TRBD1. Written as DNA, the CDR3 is TGTGCCAGCAGTCCAAGGACAGGGGTGAACACTGAAGCTTTCTTT. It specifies CASSPRTGVNTEAFF.